Each of the 7 T cell receptor beta chains below was sequenced from the same sample in a study of blood T cell repertoires in COVID-19. This table comes from immunoSEQ multiplex PCR, and its TCRdb copy is limited to in-frame clones, with some not included. The table records 200,000 to 300,000 clones, about 88% of them present only once. Material: peripheral blood. These receptors all come from a woman aged 40 to 49 who had recovered from COVID-19.

V usage is TRBV27 and J usage is TRBJ1-1, with D uncertain. The CDR3 runs to 14 residues. Germline values: CDR1 MNHEY, CDR2 SMNVEV (reference sequence). V lost 8 bases to trimming and J lost 1 base, with 14 bases between them. The CDR3 is CASVRRIGNTEAFF. The CDR3 nucleotides read TGTGCCAGCGTACGCAGGATAGGGAACACTGAAGCTTTCTTT.

The chain uses TRBV19 and TRBJ2-1; TRBD2 agrees at 7 bases. The V and J ends lost 5 bases and 2 bases, in that order; junction bases with no gene match: 6. Germline assignment: CDR1 LNHDA and CDR2 SQIVND (reference sequence). The CDR3 has 15 amino acids. CDR3 sequence reads: CASSVGGDAYNEQFF. Here the CDR3 DNA reads TGTGCCAGTAGTGTGGGGGGGGACGCCTACAATGAGCAGTTCTTC.

This chain joins TRBV19 and TRBJ2-5; 12 bases line up with TRBD2. CDR1 is LNHDA, CDR2 SQIVND, per germline (reference sequence). Unmatched junction bases numbered 2, after V lost 1 base and J lost 5 bases. This CDR3 has 15 residues. CDR3 residues: CASSIAGTSGETQYF. The CDR3 DNA is TGTGCCAGTAGTATAGCCGGGACTAGCGGGGAGACCCAGTACTTC.

V is TRBV10-1 and J is TRBJ1-6, with 7 bases aligning to TRBD1. There are 15 residues in the CDR3. Germline values: CDR1 WNHNN, CDR2 SYGVQD (reference sequence). V trimming: 2 bases; J trimming: 6 bases; junction bases outside the gene matches: 4. The CDR3 spells CASSEGQATNSPLHF. The CDR3 DNA reads as TGCGCCAGCAGTGAGGGACAGGCGACTAATTCACCCCTCCACTTT.

CDR3 amino acids: CASSQDGGLAANVLTF. The CDR3, as DNA: TGCGCCAGCAGCCAAGATGGAGGACTAGCGGCCAACGTCCTGACTTTC. This rearrangement joins TRBV4-3 to TRBJ2-6; 8 bases align to TRBD2. J lost 6 bases, V lost 0 bases, and 4 bases had no gene match. The germline gives CDR1 LGHNA, CDR2 YSLEER. The CDR3 loop spans 16 amino acids.

This sequence joins TRBV11-2 and TRBJ2-1; TRBD2 matches 9 bases. V shed 1 base and J 6 bases; nucleotides not matched to a gene: 7. CDR3 size: 16 residues. Germline CDR1 is SGHAT and CDR2 is FQNNGV. DNA for the CDR3: TGTGCCAGCAGCTTAGGAGTATTGCGGGAGGGCAATGAGCAGTTCTTC. Protein sequence: CASSLGVLREGNEQFF.

This rearrangement joins TRBV11-1 to TRBJ2-7; 8 nucleotides agree with TRBD1. The CDR3 is 13 residues long. The ends lost 4 bases at V and 3 bases at J; junction bases unmatched: 2. Germline CDR1 and CDR2: SGHAT and FQDESV (reference sequence). The CDR3 is CASSSDRVYEQYF. The CDR3 region has the DNA TGTGCCAGCAGCTCGGACAGGGTCTACGAGCAGTACTTC.